This is a list of T cell receptor beta chains from one sample in a study of T cell responses to AZD1222 COVID-19 vaccine. Produced via immunoSEQ multiplex PCR; TCRdb's table is partial and in-frame only. Among some 150,000 clones, approximately 90% were seen once, and the ten largest hold 2.6%. The sample in question was peripheral blood, obtained on day 0 of AZD1222 vaccination. These receptors were taken from an adult in good health. Each CDR3 is given with its conserved first and last residue. A D gene is named only where the DNA matches it firmly. Rows give clone size only sometimes, using once, few, many, or a class for an expanded clone.

D gene: TRBD1; J gene: TRBJ2-2; clone size: -; V gene: TRBV30; CDR3 DNA: TGTGCCTGGAGATCAGGGGGTGGGACCGGGGAGCTGTTTTTT; CDR3 protein: CAWRSGGGTGELFF
D gene: -; J gene: TRBJ2-2; clone size: -; V gene: TRBV25-1; CDR3 DNA: TGTGCCAGCAGTGATCTAAGGGGTTCGGGGGAGCTGTTTTTT; CDR3 protein: CASSDLRGSGELFF
D gene: TRBD2; J gene: TRBJ2-3; clone size: -; V gene: TRBV5-1; CDR3 DNA: TGCGCCAGCAGCCTGGAGGTAGCGGGAGCCTCAGATACGCAGTATTTT; CDR3 protein: CASSLEVAGASDTQYF
D gene: -; J gene: TRBJ2-7; clone size: -; V gene: TRBV9; CDR3 DNA: TGTGCCAGCAGCCCCGGGGGAGCTGGCGAGCAGTACTTC; CDR3 protein: CASSPGGAGEQYF
D gene: -; J gene: TRBJ1-1; clone size: many; V gene: TRBV3-1/TRBV3-2; CDR3 DNA: TGTGCCAGCAGCCAAGATGGAGGGGACACTGAAGCTTTCTTT; CDR3 protein: CASSQDGGDTEAFF
D gene: TRBD2; J gene: TRBJ2-7; clone size: few; V gene: TRBV28; CDR3 DNA: TGTGCCAGCAGTTTTTTAAAGGCGGGAGGGTTCTCGACCTACGAGCAGTACTTC; CDR3 protein: CASSFLKAGGFSTYEQYF
D gene: TRBD2; J gene: TRBJ2-7; clone size: once; V gene: TRBV25-1; CDR3 DNA: TGTGCCAGCAGTGTAGGCGGGAGCTCCTACGAGCAGTACTTC; CDR3 protein: CASSVGGSSYEQYF
D gene: -; J gene: TRBJ1-1; clone size: -; V gene: TRBV4-2; CDR3 DNA: TGTGCCAGCAGCCAAGTTGTAGGGGACACTGAAGCTTTCTTT; CDR3 protein: CASSQVVGDTEAFF
D gene: TRBD2; J gene: TRBJ2-7; clone size: -; V gene: TRBV27; CDR3 DNA: TGTGCCAGCAGATCTAGCGGGAGTTACGAGCAGTACTTC; CDR3 protein: CASRSSGSYEQYF
D gene: -; J gene: TRBJ1-1; clone size: -; V gene: TRBV12-1; CDR3 DNA: TGTGCCAGCAGCGAACAGCCTAACACTGAAGCTTTCTTT; CDR3 protein: CASSEQPNTEAFF
D gene: TRBD2; J gene: TRBJ2-3; clone size: -; V gene: TRBV19; CDR3 DNA: TGTGCCAGTAGTGCCAGTAGCGGGTCCCGCCCCGATACGCAGTATTTT; CDR3 protein: CASSASSGSRPDTQYF
D gene: -; J gene: TRBJ2-1; clone size: -; V gene: TRBV5-1; CDR3 DNA: TGCGCCAGCACAGCCATGGGCAATGAGCAGTTCTTC; CDR3 protein: CASTAMGNEQFF
D gene: TRBD2; J gene: TRBJ2-2; clone size: -; V gene: TRBV14; CDR3 DNA: TGTGCCAGCAGCCTCCTAGCGGGGCTGAACACCGGGGAGCTGTTTTTT; CDR3 protein: CASSLLAGLNTGELFF
D gene: TRBD2; J gene: TRBJ2-3; clone size: -; V gene: TRBV7-9; CDR3 DNA: TGTGCCAGCAGCTTACTCGCCGGGACTAGCGTGACAGATACGCAGTATTTT; CDR3 protein: CASSLLAGTSVTDTQYF
D gene: -; J gene: TRBJ2-1; clone size: -; V gene: TRBV6-5; CDR3 DNA: TGTGCCAGCAGTCTGGCGGAGCTAGGCAATGAGCAGTTCTTC; CDR3 protein: CASSLAELGNEQFF
D gene: TRBD2; J gene: TRBJ2-7; clone size: -; V gene: TRBV10-3; CDR3 DNA: TGTGCCATCAGAGCGGGATGGGGGGAGCAGTACTTC; CDR3 protein: CAIRAGWGEQYF
D gene: -; J gene: TRBJ2-1; clone size: -; V gene: TRBV4-2; CDR3 DNA: TGTGCCAGCAGCCAAGAAGGGACGACCAACAATGAGCAGTTCTTC; CDR3 protein: CASSQEGTTNNEQFF
D gene: -; J gene: TRBJ2-3; clone size: -; V gene: TRBV14; CDR3 DNA: TGTGCCAGCAGCCAAGAACCCGGGACTGTCAGTCGCAATACGCAGTATTTT; CDR3 protein: CASSQEPGTVSRNTQYF
D gene: -; J gene: TRBJ1-1; clone size: -; V gene: TRBV19; CDR3 DNA: TGTGCCAGTAGCCCACAGGGAAGATTCAACACTGAAGCTTTCTTT; CDR3 protein: CASSPQGRFNTEAFF
D gene: TRBD2; J gene: TRBJ2-3; clone size: -; V gene: TRBV11-1; CDR3 DNA: TGTGCCAGCAGCCAACTAGCGGGAGCGACAGATACGCAGTATTTT; CDR3 protein: CASSQLAGATDTQYF
D gene: -; J gene: TRBJ1-5; clone size: -; V gene: TRBV7-2; CDR3 DNA: TGTGCCAGCAGCTTAGAAAACGTTTTCAATCAGCCCCAGCATTTT; CDR3 protein: CASSLENVFNQPQHF
D gene: -; J gene: TRBJ1-1; clone size: -; V gene: TRBV27; CDR3 DNA: TGTGCCAGCAGTTTAAACAGGGATTGGAACACTGAAGCTTTCTTT; CDR3 protein: CASSLNRDWNTEAFF
D gene: TRBD2; J gene: TRBJ2-1; clone size: -; V gene: TRBV9; CDR3 DNA: TGTGCCAGCAGCCCTAGAGCACTAGCGGGATCCAATGAGCAGTTCTTC; CDR3 protein: CASSPRALAGSNEQFF
D gene: -; J gene: TRBJ1-2; clone size: -; V gene: TRBV7-9; CDR3 DNA: TGTGCCAGCAGCTTTTCAGGGAACTATGGCTACACCTTC; CDR3 protein: CASSFSGNYGYTF
D gene: TRBD1; J gene: TRBJ1-2; clone size: few; V gene: TRBV11-2; CDR3 DNA: TGTGCCAGCACCCCCGGAGCAGGGGGAGCCTATGGCTACACCTTC; CDR3 protein: CASTPGAGGAYGYTF
D gene: -; J gene: TRBJ1-1; clone size: -; V gene: TRBV19; CDR3 DNA: TGTGCCAGTAGTATAGTCGAGGGGAACACTGAAGCTTTCTTT; CDR3 protein: CASSIVEGNTEAFF
D gene: -; J gene: TRBJ2-1; clone size: -; V gene: TRBV7-2; CDR3 DNA: TGTGCCAGCAGCTTTTCGCGCGGCAATGAGCAGTTCTTC; CDR3 protein: CASSFSRGNEQFF
D gene: -; J gene: TRBJ1-5; clone size: -; V gene: TRBV6-5; CDR3 DNA: TGTGCCAGCAGACTAGGGGGCAATCAGCCCCAGCATTTT; CDR3 protein: CASRLGGNQPQHF
D gene: TRBD2; J gene: TRBJ2-1; clone size: -; V gene: TRBV11-2; CDR3 DNA: TGTGCCAGCAGCTTAGATTGGCTAGCGGGAATTCATGAGCAGTTCTTC; CDR3 protein: CASSLDWLAGIHEQFF
D gene: -; J gene: TRBJ2-1; clone size: -; V gene: TRBV7-8; CDR3 DNA: TGTGCCAGCAGCTTAAGTCGTGGGCAGACCACCTACAATGAGCAGTTCTTC; CDR3 protein: CASSLSRGQTTYNEQFF
D gene: TRBD1; J gene: TRBJ2-7; clone size: -; V gene: TRBV29-1; CDR3 DNA: TGCAGCGTTGAAGTAATCAATAGGGACAGGGGCGCCTACGAGCAGTACTTC; CDR3 protein: CSVEVINRDRGAYEQYF
D gene: TRBD1; J gene: TRBJ1-5; clone size: -; V gene: TRBV10-3; CDR3 DNA: TGTGCCACCGGACAGGGCAATCAGCCCCAGCATTTT; CDR3 protein: CATGQGNQPQHF
D gene: TRBD2; J gene: TRBJ2-5; clone size: -; V gene: TRBV4-2; CDR3 DNA: TGTGCCAGCAGCCAAGAATCGACGCGGGGGTCCCTCGAGACCCAGTACTTC; CDR3 protein: CASSQESTRGSLETQYF
D gene: -; J gene: TRBJ1-3; clone size: -; V gene: TRBV10-3; CDR3 DNA: TGTGCCATCAGTGAGTCGGTCCCTGGAAACACCATATATTTT; CDR3 protein: CAISESVPGNTIYF
D gene: -; J gene: TRBJ2-7; clone size: -; V gene: TRBV12-5; CDR3 DNA: TGTGCTAGTGGTTCGATGACTAGTTTTTCGGCCTACGAGCAGTACTTC; CDR3 protein: CASGSMTSFSAYEQYF
D gene: TRBD1; J gene: TRBJ1-1; clone size: -; V gene: TRBV5-1; CDR3 DNA: TGCGCCAGCAGCTCCGGGACAGGGTTGAACACTGAAGCTTTCTTT; CDR3 protein: CASSSGTGLNTEAFF
D gene: -; J gene: TRBJ1-5; clone size: -; V gene: TRBV10-2; CDR3 DNA: TGCGCCAGCAGTGAGGCCCGTGGGGCGGTATTCAATAGCAATCAGCCCCAGCATTTT; CDR3 protein: CASSEARGAVFNSNQPQHF
D gene: -; J gene: TRBJ1-1; clone size: -; V gene: TRBV9; CDR3 DNA: TGTGCCAGCAGCGTAGTTAGCGGGGCGGGTAACACTGAAGCTTTCTTT; CDR3 protein: CASSVVSGAGNTEAFF
D gene: -; J gene: TRBJ1-5; clone size: -; V gene: TRBV12-3/TRBV12-4; CDR3 DNA: TGTGCCAGCAGTTTGGCCCCCGATCAGCCCCAGCATTTT; CDR3 protein: CASSLAPDQPQHF
D gene: TRBD1; J gene: TRBJ1-1; clone size: -; V gene: TRBV5-6; CDR3 DNA: TGTGCCAGCAGCGACGGACAGGCGAACACTGAAGCTTTCTTT; CDR3 protein: CASSDGQANTEAFF
D gene: TRBD2; J gene: TRBJ2-7; clone size: -; V gene: TRBV5-4; CDR3 DNA: TGTGCCAGCAGCACCCCAAGCGGGAGGACCTACGAGCAGTACTTC; CDR3 protein: CASSTPSGRTYEQYF
D gene: -; J gene: TRBJ1-5; clone size: -; V gene: TRBV5-4; CDR3 DNA: TGTGCCAGCAGCTTCGAAGGGGGCAATCAGCCCCAGCATTTT; CDR3 protein: CASSFEGGNQPQHF
D gene: -; J gene: TRBJ2-3; clone size: -; V gene: TRBV18; CDR3 DNA: TGTGCCAGCTCACCAGGGGATGGGTTCGCAGATACGCAGTATTTT; CDR3 protein: CASSPGDGFADTQYF
D gene: -; J gene: TRBJ1-2; clone size: once; V gene: TRBV5-1; CDR3 DNA: TGCGCCAGCAGCTTGGGACAGGTCTATGGCTACACCTTC; CDR3 protein: CASSLGQVYGYTF
D gene: TRBD1; J gene: TRBJ1-5; clone size: -; V gene: TRBV6-1; CDR3 DNA: TGTGCCAGCAGTGAAAGCGGGACAGGGGGCAATCAGCCCCAGCATTTT; CDR3 protein: CASSESGTGGNQPQHF
D gene: -; J gene: TRBJ2-7; clone size: -; V gene: TRBV29-1; CDR3 DNA: TGCAGCGTTGAGCTGGCTTTGAGCTCCTACGAGCAGTACTTC; CDR3 protein: CSVELALSSYEQYF
D gene: -; J gene: TRBJ2-7; clone size: -; V gene: TRBV12-3/TRBV12-4; CDR3 DNA: TGTGCCAGCAGTTTGAGGCAGGGCTACGAGCAGTACTTC; CDR3 protein: CASSLRQGYEQYF
D gene: TRBD2; J gene: TRBJ2-1; clone size: once; V gene: TRBV7-7; CDR3 DNA: TGTGCCAGCAGCCCGGGACTAGCGGGAGCCTCTGGGTCCTACAATGAGCAGTTCTTC; CDR3 protein: CASSPGLAGASGSYNEQFF
D gene: -; J gene: TRBJ1-1; clone size: -; V gene: TRBV29-1; CDR3 DNA: TGCAGCGTCACTCTTGGACAGTTTAACACTGAAGCTTTCTTT; CDR3 protein: CSVTLGQFNTEAFF
D gene: -; J gene: TRBJ1-2; clone size: -; V gene: TRBV19; CDR3 DNA: TGTGCCAGTAGTATAGCACCTTATAGTAATCGCTTCGCCAAGGGCATCACTGGCTACACCTTC; CDR3 protein: CASSIAPYSNRFAKGITGYTF
D gene: -; J gene: TRBJ1-5; clone size: -; V gene: TRBV5-6; CDR3 DNA: TGTGCCAGCAGCTTGGCCGGCGGCAGGACTAGCAATCAGCCCCAGCATTTT; CDR3 protein: CASSLAGGRTSNQPQHF
D gene: -; J gene: TRBJ1-2; clone size: few; V gene: TRBV3-1/TRBV3-2; CDR3 DNA: TGTGCCAGCAGTCCTTTCGACAAGAACTATGGCTACACCTTC; CDR3 protein: CASSPFDKNYGYTF
D gene: -; J gene: TRBJ2-5; clone size: once; V gene: TRBV5-4; CDR3 DNA: TGTGCCAGCAGCCCTGACAGAGCTTCCAAGAGACCCCAGTACTTC; CDR3 protein: CASSPDRASKRPQYF